This TCR beta chain was profiled in a study of regulatory T cells in long-lasting Graves disease. This clonotype was found many times. Trimming at V came to 10 bases and at J to 2 bases, leaving 8 bases not matched to a gene. The CDR3 consists of 13 residues. From germline, CDR1 is MDHEN and CDR2 SYDVKM. Relying on iRepertoire HTBI primers and Arm-PCR of CDR3 regions, the team built TCR beta libraries. TCRdb itself ran the multiplex PCR reads through MiXCR, one entry per CDR3 protein. The table has about 620,000 distinct CDR3 sequences, 16% seen once; the top ten hold 15% to 20%. The time point denotes: newly diagnosed GD, antithyroid drugs for less than 3 months. Isolated PBMC RNA provided the starting material for the TCR library. These sequences were also reported in another study, on T cells in Graves' hyperthyroidism and ophthalmopathy.

This clonotype was sampled from a woman in her thirties with Graves disease. The source material was peripheral blood mononuclear cells (PBMCs), sampled at new diagnosis, from a patient treated with antithyroid drugs. The rearrangement links TRBV28 to TRBJ2-7, with 7 bases fitting TRBD2. CDR3 amino acids: CAIGGFGAYEQYF. CDR3 in DNA: TGTGCCATCGGGGGGTTTGGGGCCTACGAGCAGTACTTC.